This TCR beta chain was sequenced for a study of blood T cell repertoires in COVID-19 (dated by TCRdb to the early 2020s). With respect to the entire study: The collaborator samples originated in the United States, Italy and Spain and spanned the acute and convalescent phases of COVID-19. The material from the prospective study consisted of cDNA or gDNA derived from T cells, B-cell-depleted T cells, or PBMCs. Subjects who had been exposed to COVID-19, were actively infected with it, or had recovered from it provided the deeply sampled blood TCRbeta repertoires that made up the dataset. The repertoires were released in a freely available public database intended as a resource for research on the immune response to SARS-CoV-2. Samples were obtained from the ongoing ImmuneRACE study (first 160 participants) and from 950 to 1,500 subjects provided by 6 global collaborators. Sample metadata almost always included a de-identified subject ID, COVID-19 status, age in years and sex. Where available, HLA class I and class II types were obtained from metadata supplied by the sample provider rather than from assay-based typing.

Broader findings and caveats from the paper: How much clinical and demographic metadata was included differed by source and by participant, and the metadata was provided uncurated.

Enrolling through a virtual design, the prospective study's participants ranged in age from roughly 18 to 95 years and lived across 24 United States geographic areas. Cohort assignment in the prospective study relied on participant-reported clinical history from a screening survey and a study questionnaire. Exposed participants had been in contact with someone with a PCR-confirmed or clinician-diagnosed COVID-19 case within 2 weeks of study entry. Mobile phlebotomists in the prospective study collected whole blood, serum and a nasopharyngeal or oropharyngeal swab from every participant. Over an approximately 2-month period, participants in the prospective study had the option of providing additional blood draws and questionnaires. Prospective study blood samples were shipped either frozen or at room temperature before DNA extraction. The germline V gene (reference sequence) supplies CDR1 SGHNT and CDR2 YYREEE. V loses 0 bases of germline sequence and J loses 2 bases, and the interval between the two ends is 14 bases. Spanning cysteine to phenylalanine, the CDR3 consists of 16 amino acids. The DNA shown is the 48-base CDR3, in frame from base 1.

With respect to this clone: It lacks a known antigen. Within one base of it there is no much larger clone, and no base qualities were kept.

TCRbeta CDR3 regions were amplified from genomic DNA using the immunoSEQ Assay, a bias-controlled multiplex PCR. In the authors' own workflow: Nucleated cell counts per sample were estimated from amplification of reference gene primers within the assay. Sequence reads were collapsed and filtered to measure the absolute abundance of every unique TCRbeta CDR3 rearrangement. For each sample, productive Simpson clonality was calculated as the square root of Simpson's diversity index over productive rearrangements. TCRdb stores this immuneACCESS table with in-frame sequences only. Part of the clones is absent; in the studies checked, under half of the shortfall reflects unresolved V genes, and no reason is known for the rest. The DNA was the basis for D and trimming; V, J and clone size are from that table. The sample records 400,000 to 500,000 clones, about 88% of which are singletons. The ten most abundant clones make up 1.4% of the sample.

This TCR came from a woman aged 18-30 years who had been exposed to COVID-19. The sample comprised PBMCs or T cells enriched from blood (not recorded which). The chain was built from TRBV5-4 and TRBJ2-5, and possibly TRBD2, on 6 matching bases. CDR3 protein: CASSLGGSGLQETQYF. The sequenced DNA: TGTGCCAGCAGCTTGGGGGGTAGCGGTTTGCAAGAGACCCAGTACTTC.